Listed here are 9 T cell receptor beta chains from one sample, sequenced in a study of blood T cell repertoires in COVID-19. TCRdb's table, derived via immunoSEQ multiplex PCR, lists solely in-frame clones and lacks some. Of approximately 670,000 clones in the sample, about 87% are singletons; the top ten hold about 0.26%. Sequencing was performed on peripheral blood. The receptor source for this set is a woman younger than 35 with acute or convalescent COVID-19.

The chain employs TRBV12-3 or TRBV12-4 and TRBJ1-2; no firm D call. CDR3 size: 12 residues. Trimming removed 1 base at V and 6 bases at J, with 6 bases between. The CDR3 reads CASSLGRDGYTF. The CDR3 nucleotides read TGTGCCAGCAGTTTAGGGCGGGATGGCTACACCTTC.

V usage is TRBV10-1 and J usage is TRBJ1-1, with TRBD1 matching over 8 bases. CDR1 and CDR2 (germline): WNHNN, SYGVQD (reference sequence). This CDR3 has 14 amino acids. With 3 bases clipped from V and 11 bases from J, the junction kept 11 bases outside the gene matches. Here the CDR3 reads CASSDPAGGEAAFF. The CDR3 nucleotides read TGCGCCAGCAGTGACCCAGCAGGGGGCGAAGCTGCTTTCTTT.

The V gene is TRBV24-1, the J gene TRBJ1-2; 8 nucleotides align to TRBD1. Trimming took 1 base from V and 1 from J; bases not matched to a gene: 4. The V gene's germline CDR1 is KGHDR and CDR2 SFDVKD. The CDR3 is 16 amino acids. The CDR3 loop reads CATSDFGTGRNYGYTF. The CDR3 DNA is TGTGCCACCAGTGATTTTGGGACAGGCCGTAACTATGGCTACACCTTC.

The chain combines TRBV6-6 with TRBJ2-7; 9 bases agree with TRBD2. Germline CDR1 is MNHNY and CDR2 is SVGAGI (reference sequence). The CDR3 runs to 15 residues. The ends lost 5 bases at V and 0 bases at J; junction bases unmatched: 5. CDR3 protein: CASSTIAGASYEQYF. The CDR3 region has the DNA TGTGCCAGCAGTACCATAGCGGGGGCCTCCTACGAGCAGTACTTC.

The DNA of the CDR3 is TGCGCCAGCAGCTTCCCCCTTAGCGGACCAACCTACGAGCAGTACTTC. This gives the protein CASSFPLSGPTYEQYF. This chain uses TRBV5-1 with TRBJ2-7, with a tentative D call TRBD2 (6 bases). CDR1 and CDR2 from the germline V gene are SGHRS and YFSETQ. The CDR3 runs 16 residues. Trimming removed 2 bases from V and 2 bases from J, with 17 bases in between.

The chain carries TRBV3-1 (or the pseudogene TRBV3-2) and TRBJ1-5; tentatively, D is TRBD1 (5 bases). Between the trimmed V and J ends, which lost 2 bases and 5 bases, there was a span of 16 bases. Per the germline V gene, CDR1 is LGHDT and CDR2 is YNNKEL (reference sequence). CDR3 length equals 16 residues. The CDR3 here is CASSQQRQLLDQPQHF. In nucleotides, the CDR3 is TGTGCCAGCAGCCAACAGAGACAGCTATTAGATCAGCCCCAGCATTTT.

Only one count was recorded for this clone. This chain joins TRBV24-1 and TRBJ2-7; D is perhaps TRBD1 (6 bases). V shed 7 bases and J shed 3 bases, with 21 bases lying between them. Per the germline V gene, CDR1 is KGHDR and CDR2 is SFDVKD. There are 16 residues in the CDR3. The CDR3 nucleotides read TGTGCCACCAGCGAGGACCGGGACAAGGACTTCTACGAGCAGTACTTC. It encodes CATSEDRDKDFYEQYF.

V usage is TRBV18 and J usage is TRBJ2-7; D uncertain. Per germline, CDR1 KGHSH and CDR2 LQKENI. V gave up 3 bases and J gave up 0 bases, with 15 bases separating them. There are 16 residues in the CDR3. CDR3 DNA sequence: TGTGCCAGCTCACCTCGAGCCAGGTACCCCTCCTACGAGCAGTACTTC. It encodes CASSPRARYPSYEQYF.

V is TRBV6-5 and J is TRBJ1-2; D uncertain. The CDR3 is 15 residues long. Trimming removed 4 bases at V and 4 bases at J, with 16 bases between. Germline CDR1 MNHEY, CDR2 SVGAGI. The CDR3 bases are TGTGCCAGCAGTTTGAGGTGGGCGGGTCCCTATGGCTACACCTTC. Amino acids: CASSLRWAGPYGYTF.